Shown below are 28 T cell receptor beta chains from a single sample sequenced in a study of T cell responses to AZD1222 COVID-19 vaccine. Assay: immunoSEQ multiplex PCR; the TCRdb copy retains only in-frame clones and omits some. Of about 190,000 clones listed, 90% to 95% are singletons. The sample was peripheral blood, taken on day 0 of AZD1222 vaccination. Receptor source: an adult in good health.

The CDR3 sequence: CASSSLGEETQYF. As DNA, the CDR3 is TGTGCCAGCAGCTCCTTGGGGGAGGAGACCCAGTACTTC. The rearrangement joins TRBV7-2 to TRBJ2-5, with D tentatively TRBD1 or TRBD2 (5 bases each). Germline lookup yields CDR1 SGHTA and CDR2 FQGNSA. Trimming took 4 bases from V and 5 from J, leaving 11 bases between them. The CDR3 runs 13 residues.

V gene TRBV5-4 combines with J gene TRBJ1-4; maybe TRBD1 (6 bases). The V gene's germline CDR1 is SGHNT and CDR2 YYREEE (reference sequence). The CDR3 covers 14 residues. The V and J ends lost 4 bases and 3 bases respectively, with 10 bases between them. CDR3 in amino acids: CASSKGGSNEKLFF. The CDR3 DNA sequence: TGTGCCAGCAGCAAGGGGGGGTCTAATGAAAAACTGTTTTTT.

The rearrangement links TRBV15 to TRBJ2-5; 9 bases line up with TRBD2. The CDR3 covers 16 residues. After removal of 3 bases from V and 0 bases from J, the junction contained 5 bases not matched to a gene. Germline V gives CDR1 LNHNV, CDR2 YYDKDF (reference sequence). CDR3 in amino acids: CATSRTRLADQETQYF. The CDR3, as DNA: TGTGCCACCAGCAGGACCAGACTAGCGGACCAAGAGACCCAGTACTTC.

This clone was detected only once. The V and J genes are TRBV3-1 (or the pseudogene TRBV3-2) and TRBJ2-1; D gene uncertain. This CDR3 contains 12 residues. Trimming took off 3 bases at V and 6 bases at J, with 6 bases between the two ends. Germline CDR1 is LGHDT and CDR2 is YNNKEL (reference sequence). The CDR3 DNA is TGTGCCAGCAGCCAGGGTTTCAATGAGCAGTTCTTC. It yields the protein CASSQGFNEQFF.

CDR3 sequence (DNA): TGCGCCAGCAGCTTGGCTCAGGCGAACACTGAAGCTTTCTTT. It translates to CASSLAQANTEAFF. The chain has TRBV5-1 and TRBJ1-1, with unresolved D. Germline V gene lookup returns CDR1 SGHRS and CDR2 YFSETQ. The CDR3 is 14 residues long. Trimming shortened V by 0 bases and J by 1 base, and 7 bases separated the two germline ends.

The CDR3 is CASSLSDTTTEAFF. The CDR3, as DNA: TGTGCCAGCAGTCTCTCAGACACTACCACTGAAGCTTTCTTT. The chain joins TRBV6-5 to TRBJ1-1; D unresolved. Between the trimmed V and J ends, which lost 5 bases and 4 bases, there was a span of 14 bases. Germline values: CDR1 MNHEY, CDR2 SVGAGI. The CDR3 is made up of 14 amino acids.

The rearrangement links TRBV25-1 to TRBJ2-1; the match to TRBD2 covers 10 bases. From germline, CDR1 is MGHDK and CDR2 SYGVNS. This CDR3 contains 17 residues. V was clipped by 3 bases and J by 0 bases; unmatched bases: 5. CDR3 in DNA: TGTGCCAGCAGTGATACCTCTAGCGGGGGCTCCTACAATGAGCAGTTCTTC. It encodes CASSDTSSGGSYNEQFF.

This chain uses TRBV27 with TRBJ1-6, with a possible D match to TRBD1 (5 bases). There are 15 residues in the CDR3. Germline V gene data show CDR1 as MNHEY and CDR2 as SMNVEV (reference sequence). Deletions cut 1 base from V and 9 bases from J, with 13 bases between. CDR3 in DNA: TGTGCCAGCAGTTTATATTCAGGGAGCTCTTCACCCCTCCACTTT. Encoded protein: CASSLYSGSSSPLHF.

This clone was counted a single time. The V call is TRBV4-1, the J call TRBJ1-2; D is ambiguous. Between the trimmed V and J ends, which lost 1 base and 7 bases, there was a span of 16 bases. Germline V lookup: CDR1 MGHRA, CDR2 YSYEKL. CDR3 size: 15 residues. CDR3 DNA: TGCGCCAGCAGCCAAGGTCCAGGAGGAGGAGGTGGCTACACCTTC. Encoded protein: CASSQGPGGGGGYTF.

The chain uses TRBV12-3 or TRBV12-4 and TRBJ1-2, with TRBD1 matching 7 bases. V gave up 4 bases and J gave up 7 bases; unmatched junction bases: 6. The CDR3 runs to 13 residues. The chain's CDR3 is CASSYTGVGGYTF. In DNA form, the CDR3 reads TGTGCCAGCAGTTACACAGGGGTCGGTGGCTACACCTTC.

This chain uses TRBV28 with TRBJ1-2; D perhaps matches TRBD1 (6 bases). V lost 3 bases to trimming and J lost 4 bases, with 12 bases between them. Germline V gene lookup returns CDR1 MDHEN and CDR2 SYDVKM. The CDR3 contains 14 residues. CDR3 sequence reads: CASSFGGGIYGYTF. As DNA, the CDR3 is TGTGCCAGCAGTTTTGGGGGGGGCATCTATGGCTACACCTTC.

This sequence joins TRBV30 and TRBJ1-1; perhaps TRBD1 as D (6 bases). The germline CDR1 and CDR2 sequences are GTSNPN and SVGIG (reference sequence). The V and J ends lost 0 bases and 11 bases respectively, with 16 bases between them. The CDR3 runs to 13 residues. The CDR3 DNA is TGTGCCTGGAGTGTCGGAGGGGGAGTGACGGCTTTCTTT. Protein sequence: CAWSVGGGVTAFF.

CDR3 in amino acids: CASSFALEANQPQHF. CDR3 nucleotides: TGTGCCAGCAGTTTTGCCCTCGAGGCAAATCAGCCCCAGCATTTT. V is TRBV28 and J is TRBJ1-5; D is unclear. V was trimmed by 3 bases and J by 4 bases, leaving 13 bases between them. This CDR3 spans 15 amino acids. Germline-derived CDR1 and CDR2 are MDHEN and SYDVKM. Drawing the rest from reference TRBV28 and TRBJ1-5, the complete variable domain is DVKVTQSSRYLVKRTGEKVFLECVQDMDHENMFWYRQDPGLGLRLIYFSYDVKMKEKGDIPEGYSVSREKKERFSLILESASTNQTSMYLCASSFALEANQPQHFGDGTRLSIL.

V gene TRBV18 combines with J gene TRBJ2-1; 12 positions match TRBD2. V lost 5 bases, J lost 7 bases, and 9 bases stayed unmatched. Germline CDR1 KGHSH, CDR2 LQKENI. CDR3 length equals 16 residues. CDR3 nucleotides: TGTGCCAGCTCAGACTCTAGCGGGAGGGCATTGAATGAGCAGTTCTTC. Translating gives CASSDSSGRALNEQFF. Full variable domain (missing parts from reference TRBV18 and TRBJ2-1): NAGVMQNPRHLVRRRGQEARLRCSPMKGHSHVYWYRQLPEEGLKFMVYLQKENIIDESGMPKERFSAEFPKEGPSILRIQQVVRGDSAAYFCASSDSSGRALNEQFFGPGTRLTVL.

The chain combines TRBV4-1 with TRBJ2-5, with 7 bases lining up with TRBD2. This CDR3 has 16 amino acids. CDR1 and CDR2 from the germline V gene are MGHRA and YSYEKL. V was pared by 0 bases and J by 5 bases, with 9 bases of the junction left unmatched. This CDR3 is CASSQEGGVSDETQYF. DNA of the CDR3: TGCGCCAGCAGCCAAGAGGGAGGGGTTTCCGACGAGACCCAGTACTTC.

The chain employs TRBV21-1 and TRBJ1-5; the table's TRBD1 call for D was not verified on the DNA. TRBV21-1 is annotated as a pseudogene. The length of the CDR3 is 19 residues. Written as DNA, the CDR3 is TGTGCCAGCAGCAACAGGTTGATACAGGGCCGTTGGAGCAATCAGCCCCAGCATTTT. Residues: CASSNRLIQGRWSNQPQHF.

This clone was observed once. The chain recombines TRBV9 with TRBJ1-1, with 7 positions matching TRBD1. CDR3 size: 13 residues. V dropped 4 bases and J dropped 9; count of bases not matched to a gene: 9. CDR1 SGDLS and CDR2 YYNGEE come from the germline V gene. The chain's CDR3 is CASSPRTGGKAFF. CDR3 nucleotides: TGTGCCAGCAGCCCCCGGACAGGTGGTAAAGCTTTCTTT.

The chain joins TRBV5-5 to TRBJ1-3; D might be TRBD1 (6 bases). Per the germline V gene, CDR1 is SGHKS and CDR2 is YYEKEE (reference sequence). V lost 5 bases to trimming and J lost 4 bases, with 16 bases between them. This CDR3 region has 15 residues. CDR3 protein: CASRPQGSSGNTIYF. The CDR3 nucleotides read TGTGCCAGCAGACCTCAGGGGTCTTCGGGAAACACCATATATTTT.

V gene TRBV30 combines with J gene TRBJ1-2, with no clear D. V dropped 5 bases and J dropped 8 bases, with 15 bases sitting between them. The CDR3 spans 12 residues. Germline V gene data show CDR1 as GTSNPN and CDR2 as SVGIG (reference sequence). The CDR3 DNA reads as TGTGCCTGGGGTCCCGGGGAGGCGGGCTACACCTTC. Protein sequence: CAWGPGEAGYTF.

The chain is built from TRBV9 and TRBJ2-1; a weak D match, TRBD2 (5 bases). V was pared by 2 bases and J by 1 base, with 7 bases between. The germline V gene has CDR1 SGDLS and CDR2 YYNGEE. This CDR3 is built from 14 residues. The CDR3 is CASSVRTSYNEQFF. In nucleotides, the CDR3 is TGTGCCAGCAGCGTTAGGACTTCCTACAATGAGCAGTTCTTC. The whole variable domain, filled in from reference TRBV9 and TRBJ2-1, reads DSGVTQTPKHLITATGQRVTLRCSPRSGDLSVYWYQQSLDQGLQFLIQYYNGEERAKGNILERFSAQQFPDLHSELNLSSLELGDSALYFCASSVRTSYNEQFFGPGTRLTVL.

The V gene is TRBV14, the J gene TRBJ2-6; 9 positions match TRBD1. This CDR3 is 21 amino acids long. J gave up 4 bases and V 1 base, and 17 bases lay outside the gene matches. From germline, CDR1 is SGHDN and CDR2 FVKESK. DNA for the CDR3: TGTGCCAGCAGCCAAGTCTTAGGAAGGAGACAGGGGGTTCCCGGGGCCAACGTCCTGACTTTC. This codes for CASSQVLGRRQGVPGANVLTF.

The gene calls are TRBV28 and TRBJ2-2; D not resolved. Germline CDR1 MDHEN, CDR2 SYDVKM. The V gene lost 3 bases and the J gene lost 1 base, with 3 bases spanning the gap. This CDR3 has 13 residues. This chain's CDR3 is CASSFRNTGELFF. The CDR3 nucleotides read TGTGCCAGCAGTTTTCGGAACACCGGGGAGCTGTTTTTT.

This clone occurred once. The genes are TRBV6-1 and TRBJ2-5; possibly TRBD1 for D (7 bases). The V and J ends lost 3 bases and 5 bases respectively, with 13 bases between them. This CDR3 contains 14 residues. Germline CDR1 MNHNS, CDR2 SASEGT. CDR3 DNA: TGTGCCAGCAGTGATCCAGGGGGGCGGGAGACCCAGTACTTC. This codes for CASSDPGGRETQYF.

The V call is TRBV30, the J call TRBJ1-6; 7 bases line up with TRBD1. Per the germline V gene, CDR1 is GTSNPN and CDR2 is SVGIG (reference sequence). This CDR3 comprises 14 residues. V gave up 1 base and J gave up 8 bases; unmatched junction bases: 5. The CDR3 protein is CAWSGNRGYSPLHF. DNA for the CDR3: TGTGCCTGGAGTGGGAACAGGGGATATTCACCCCTCCACTTT.

V gene TRBV25-1 combines with J gene TRBJ1-4; tentatively, D is TRBD1 (5 bases). The CDR3 is 16 residues long. With 3 bases removed from V and 10 bases from J, the gap between germline ends came to 21 bases. Germline-derived CDR1 and CDR2 are MGHDK and SYGVNS. The chain's CDR3 is CASSDGQLVFIGKLFF. CDR3 coding DNA: TGTGCCAGCAGTGACGGACAACTGGTCTTTATTGGAAAACTGTTTTTT.

The chain combines TRBV7-6 with TRBJ1-4, with 10 bases identical to TRBD1. Trimming cost V 5 bases and J 5 bases; bases outside gene matches: 5. In germline, CDR1 is SGHVS, CDR2 FNYEAQ. The CDR3 is made up of 15 amino acids. DNA of the CDR3: TGTGCCAGCAGCCTCTGGACAGGGGGAAATGAAAAACTGTTTTTT. Protein product: CASSLWTGGNEKLFF.

The V and J genes are TRBV16 and TRBJ2-3; TRBD2 might be the D (6 bases). Germline V gene sequence: CDR1 KGHSY, CDR2 FQNENV. The CDR3 totals 14 residues. V was cut by 0 bases and J by 5 bases, with 9 bases left in between. CDR3 in DNA: TGTGCCAGCAGCCAATCGAGAGCGGGAGATACGCAGTATTTT. Protein product: CASSQSRAGDTQYF.

This rearrangement joins TRBV13 to TRBJ2-7; 8 bases are shared with TRBD1. The CDR3 totals 12 residues. V lost 5 bases, J lost 5 bases, and 2 bases stayed unmatched. Germline loops: CDR1 PRHDT, CDR2 FYEKMQ (reference sequence). The CDR3 spells CASSPGQDEQYF. The CDR3 bases are TGTGCCAGCAGCCCGGGACAGGACGAGCAGTACTTC. The complete variable domain, with remaining parts taken from reference TRBV13 and TRBJ2-7, reads AAGVIQSPRHLIKEKRETATLKCYPIPRHDTVYWYQQGPGQDPQFLISFYEKMQSDKGSIPDRFSAQQFSDYHSELNMSSLELGDSALYFCASSPGQDEQYFGPGTRLTVT.